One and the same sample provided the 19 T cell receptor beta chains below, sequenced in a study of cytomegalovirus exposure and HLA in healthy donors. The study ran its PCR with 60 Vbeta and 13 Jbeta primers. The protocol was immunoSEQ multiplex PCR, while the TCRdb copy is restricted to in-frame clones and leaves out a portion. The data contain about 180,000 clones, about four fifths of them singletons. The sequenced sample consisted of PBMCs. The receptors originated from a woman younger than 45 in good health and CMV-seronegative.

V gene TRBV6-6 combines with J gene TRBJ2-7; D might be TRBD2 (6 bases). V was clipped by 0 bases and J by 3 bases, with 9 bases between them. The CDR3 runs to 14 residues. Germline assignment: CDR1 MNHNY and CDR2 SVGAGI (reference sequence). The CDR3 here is CASSYSGGNYEQYF. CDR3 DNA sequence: TGTGCCAGCAGTTACTCGGGAGGAAACTACGAGCAGTACTTC.

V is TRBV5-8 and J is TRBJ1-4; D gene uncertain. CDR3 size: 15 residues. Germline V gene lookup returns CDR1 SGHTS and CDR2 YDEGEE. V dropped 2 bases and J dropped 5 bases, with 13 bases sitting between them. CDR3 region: CASSFLAGKNEKLFF. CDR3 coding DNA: TGTGCCAGCAGCTTTCTGGCCGGGAAAAATGAAAAACTGTTTTTT.

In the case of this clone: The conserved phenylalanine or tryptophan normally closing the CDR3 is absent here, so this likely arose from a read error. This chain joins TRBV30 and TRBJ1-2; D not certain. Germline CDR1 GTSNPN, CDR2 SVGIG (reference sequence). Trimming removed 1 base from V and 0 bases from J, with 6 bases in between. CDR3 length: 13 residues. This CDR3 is CAWSDPPNYGYTV. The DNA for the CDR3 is TGTGCCTGGAGTGATCCGCCTAACTATGGCTACACCGTC.

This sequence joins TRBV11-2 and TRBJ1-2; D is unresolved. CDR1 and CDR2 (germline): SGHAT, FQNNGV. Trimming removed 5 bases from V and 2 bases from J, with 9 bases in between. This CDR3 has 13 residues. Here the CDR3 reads CASSGGPNYGYTF. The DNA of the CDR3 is TGTGCCAGCAGCGGAGGACCCAACTATGGCTACACCTTC.

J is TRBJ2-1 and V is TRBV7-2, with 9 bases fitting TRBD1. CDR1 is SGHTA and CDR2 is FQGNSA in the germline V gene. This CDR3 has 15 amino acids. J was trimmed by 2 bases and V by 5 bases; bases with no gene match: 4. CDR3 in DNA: TGTGCCAGCAGCCTGAGACAGGGGGCCTACAATGAGCAGTTCTTC. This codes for CASSLRQGAYNEQFF.

This CDR3 reads CAWSRQGASGELFF. In nucleotides, the CDR3 is TGTGCCTGGAGTAGGCAGGGGGCCTCCGGGGAGCTGTTTTTT. The chain uses TRBV30 and TRBJ2-2, with 8 bases aligning to TRBD1. Germline CDR1 reads GTSNPN; CDR2 reads SVGIG (reference sequence). CDR3 length equals 14 residues. V dropped 2 bases and J dropped 6; count of bases not matched to a gene: 5.

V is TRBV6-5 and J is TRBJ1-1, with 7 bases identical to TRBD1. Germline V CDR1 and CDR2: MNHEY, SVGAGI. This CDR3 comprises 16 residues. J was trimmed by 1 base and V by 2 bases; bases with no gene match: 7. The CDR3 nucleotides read TGTGCCAGCAGTTACAGGGGGCTCAGCCAGAACACTGAAGCTTTCTTT. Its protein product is CASSYRGLSQNTEAFF.

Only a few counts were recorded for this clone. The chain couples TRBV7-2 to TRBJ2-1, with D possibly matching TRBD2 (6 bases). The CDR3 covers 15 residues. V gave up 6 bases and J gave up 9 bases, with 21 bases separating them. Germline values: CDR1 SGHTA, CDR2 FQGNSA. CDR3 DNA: TGTGCCAGCAGGGGTTGGAGGGGCGATGTGGGTGAGCAGTTCTTC. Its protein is CASRGWRGDVGEQFF. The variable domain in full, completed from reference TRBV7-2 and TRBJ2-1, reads GAGVSQSPSNKVTEKGKDVELRCDPISGHTALYWYRQSLGQGLEFLIYFQGNSAPDKSGLPSDRFSAERTGGSVSTLTIQRTQQEDSAVYLCASRGWRGDVGEQFFGPGTRLTVL.

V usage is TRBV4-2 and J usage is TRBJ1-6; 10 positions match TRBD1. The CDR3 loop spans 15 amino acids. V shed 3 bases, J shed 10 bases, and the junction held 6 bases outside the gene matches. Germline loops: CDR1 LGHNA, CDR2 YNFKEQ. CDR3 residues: CASSQDRGWRSPLHF. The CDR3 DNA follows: TGTGCCAGCAGCCAGGACAGGGGGTGGCGATCACCCCTCCACTTT.

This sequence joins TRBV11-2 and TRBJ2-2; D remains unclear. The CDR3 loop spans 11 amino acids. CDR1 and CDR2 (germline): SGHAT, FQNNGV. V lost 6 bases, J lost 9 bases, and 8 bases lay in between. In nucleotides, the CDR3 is TGTGCCAGCAGAGGAGCGTGGGAGCTGTTTTTT. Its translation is CASRGAWELFF.

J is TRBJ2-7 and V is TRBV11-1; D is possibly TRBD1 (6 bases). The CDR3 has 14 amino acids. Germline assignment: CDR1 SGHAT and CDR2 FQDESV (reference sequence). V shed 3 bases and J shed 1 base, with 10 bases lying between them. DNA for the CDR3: TGTGCCAGCAGCTTCGGACAGAAGTCCTACGAGCAGTACTTC. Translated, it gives CASSFGQKSYEQYF.

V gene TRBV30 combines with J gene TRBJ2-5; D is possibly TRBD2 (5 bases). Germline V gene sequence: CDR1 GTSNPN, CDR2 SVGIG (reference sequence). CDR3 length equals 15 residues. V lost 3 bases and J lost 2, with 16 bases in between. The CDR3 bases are TGTGCCTGGAGATACGGGGATCGACGGCAAGAGACCCAGTACTTC. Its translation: CAWRYGDRRQETQYF.

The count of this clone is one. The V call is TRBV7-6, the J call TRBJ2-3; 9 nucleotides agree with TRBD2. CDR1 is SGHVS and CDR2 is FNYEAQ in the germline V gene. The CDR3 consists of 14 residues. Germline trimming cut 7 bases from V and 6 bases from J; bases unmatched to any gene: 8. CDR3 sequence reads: CASTIAGEGDTQYF. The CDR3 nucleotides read TGTGCCAGCACCATAGCGGGGGAGGGGGATACGCAGTATTTT.

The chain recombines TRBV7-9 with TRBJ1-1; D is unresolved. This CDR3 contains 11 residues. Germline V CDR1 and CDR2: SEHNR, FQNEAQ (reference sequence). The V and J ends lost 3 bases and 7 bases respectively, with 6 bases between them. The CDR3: CASSFTGEAFF. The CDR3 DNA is TGTGCCAGCAGCTTTACGGGTGAAGCTTTCTTT.

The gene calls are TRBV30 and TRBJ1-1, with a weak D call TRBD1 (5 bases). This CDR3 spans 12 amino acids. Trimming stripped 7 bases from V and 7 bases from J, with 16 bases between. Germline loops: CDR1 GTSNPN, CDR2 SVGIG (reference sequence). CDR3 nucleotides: TGTGCCTCGCGGGGGTTACAAGGTGAAGCTTTCTTT. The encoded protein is CASRGLQGEAFF.

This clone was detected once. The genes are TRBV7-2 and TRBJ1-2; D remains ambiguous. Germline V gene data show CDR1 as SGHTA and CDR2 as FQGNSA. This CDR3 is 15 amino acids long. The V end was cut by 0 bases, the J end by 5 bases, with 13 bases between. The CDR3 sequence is CASSLARWEGYGYTF. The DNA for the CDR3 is TGTGCCAGCAGCTTAGCCCGATGGGAGGGATATGGCTACACCTTC. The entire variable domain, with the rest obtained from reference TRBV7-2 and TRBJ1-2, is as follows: GAGVSQSPSNKVTEKGKDVELRCDPISGHTALYWYRQSLGQGLEFLIYFQGNSAPDKSGLPSDRFSAERTGGSVSTLTIQRTQQEDSAVYLCASSLARWEGYGYTFGSGTRLTVV.

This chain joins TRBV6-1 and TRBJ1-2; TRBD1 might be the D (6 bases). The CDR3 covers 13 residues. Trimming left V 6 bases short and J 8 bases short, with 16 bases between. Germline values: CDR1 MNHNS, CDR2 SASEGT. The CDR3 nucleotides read TGTGCCAGCAGGAAACAGGGTACTGGAGGCTACACCTTC. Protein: CASRKQGTGGYTF.

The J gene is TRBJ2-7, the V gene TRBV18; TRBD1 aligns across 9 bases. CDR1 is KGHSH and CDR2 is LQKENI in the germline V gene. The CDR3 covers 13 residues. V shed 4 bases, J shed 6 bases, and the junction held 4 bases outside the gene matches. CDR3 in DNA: TGTGCCAGCTCACTAGGGACAGGGAGCGAGCAGTACTTC. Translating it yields CASSLGTGSEQYF.

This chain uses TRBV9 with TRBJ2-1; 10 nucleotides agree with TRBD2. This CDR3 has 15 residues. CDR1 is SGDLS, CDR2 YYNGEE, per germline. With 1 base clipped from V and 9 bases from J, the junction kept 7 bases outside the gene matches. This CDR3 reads CASSVPSGGGAEQFF. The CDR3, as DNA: TGTGCCAGCAGCGTACCTAGCGGGGGAGGCGCTGAGCAGTTCTTC.